This T cell receptor beta chain was sequenced in a study of blood T cell repertoires in COVID-19. Profiling relied on immunoSEQ multiplex PCR, and the TCRdb table lists in-frame clones only, not all of them. In the table there are approximately 250,000 clones, more than 85% of which are singletons. Between the trimmed V and J ends, which lost 4 bases and 2 bases, there was a span of 5 bases. This CDR3 has 12 amino acids. Germline V gene sequence: CDR1 ENHRY, CDR2 SYGVKD. In assigning cohorts, the study relied on participant-reported clinical history. Exposed enrollees encountered a COVID-19 case at some point within 2 weeks before study entry.

The rearrangement joins TRBV10-3 to TRBJ2-5; D is ambiguous. The TCR comes from a middle-aged man who had been exposed to COVID-19. The sequenced sample was PBMCs or T cells enriched from blood (not recorded which). Here the CDR3 reads CAISGLQETQYF. The CDR3, as DNA: TGTGCCATCAGTGGACTGCAAGAGACCCAGTACTTC.